Listed below are T cell receptor beta chains from one sample, sequenced in a study of CD8 T cells in ankylosing spondylitis. TCRdb re-analysed the 5' RACE reads in MiXCR, keeping a single row per CDR3 protein. Of some 130,000 distinct CDR3 sequences detected, approximately 13% appear once; the ten largest clones hold around 3%. Material for sequencing was blood, either unsorted or a sorted T cell fraction (not recorded which). The receptors originated from a female donor with ankylosing spondylitis or in good health (not recorded which). Each CDR3 is given with its conserved first and last residue. The order of the fields is J gene, clone size, V gene, CDR3 length, D gene, CDR3 protein, CDR3 DNA. D genes are given only for firm matches. Expanded clones get a size class; other rows say once, few or many, or leave the size out.

>TRBJ2-2|few|TRBV6-1|15|TRBD1
CASSPRDRGHGELFF
TGTGCCAGCAGCCCGCGGGACAGGGGGCACGGGGAGCTGTTTTTT
>TRBJ2-6|many|TRBV12-3/TRBV12-4|16|NA
CASSSIPGLGANVLTF
TGTGCCAGCAGTTCCATACCGGGACTTGGGGCCAACGTCCTGACTTTC
>TRBJ2-1|many|TRBV6-1|16|NA
CASSEWRSPRINEQFF
TGTGCCAGCAGTGAATGGAGGAGCCCCCGAATCAATGAGCAGTTCTTC
>TRBJ1-1|many|TRBV6-1|13|NA
CASSLARDTEAFF
TGTGCCAGCAGCCTCGCTAGGGACACTGAAGCTTTCTTT
>TRBJ2-2|NA|TRBV10-3|14|NA
CAISEGFGTGELFF
TGTGCCATCAGTGAGGGATTCGGGACCGGGGAGCTGTTTTTT
>TRBJ1-1|many|TRBV5-5|14|NA
CASSQAWAVTEAFF
TGTGCCAGCAGCCAAGCATGGGCAGTCACTGAAGCTTTCTTT
>TRBJ1-1|NA|TRBV18|14|NA
CASSPVGRGTEAFF
TGTGCCAGCTCACCAGTAGGGCGGGGCACTGAAGCTTTCTTT
>TRBJ2-7|NA|TRBV4-2|16|TRBD2
CASSQGWAGVTYEQYF
TGTGCCAGCAGCCAAGGGTGGGCGGGAGTAACCTACGAGCAGTACTTC
>TRBJ2-3|many|TRBV20-1|15|TRBD2
CSARRLADLTDTQYF
TGCAGTGCTAGGAGACTAGCGGACCTCACAGATACGCAGTATTTT
>TRBJ2-3|many|TRBV6-5|13|NA
CASSYDTYDTQYF
TGTGCCAGCAGTTACGACACCTATGATACGCAGTATTTT
>TRBJ2-1|many|TRBV3-1|16|NA
CASSQRLSGESNEQFF
TGTGCCAGCAGCCAAAGACTATCGGGAGAGTCCAATGAGCAGTTCTTC
>TRBJ2-1|many|TRBV4-1|15|NA
CASSQAPTFYNEQFF
TGCGCCAGCAGCCAAGCCCCTACGTTCTACAATGAGCAGTTCTTC
>TRBJ2-4|NA|TRBV11-2|17|NA
CASSSIGGGTAKNIQYF
TGTGCCAGCAGCTCTATAGGGGGCGGGACGGCCAAAAACATTCAGTACTTC
>TRBJ1-2|few|TRBV5-1|16|NA
CASSLDGQGSSYGYTF
TGCGCCAGCAGCTTGGATGGGCAGGGGTCCTCCTATGGCTACACCTTC
>TRBJ2-1|many|TRBV12-3/TRBV12-4|12|NA
CASSYLAPEQFF
TGTGCCAGCAGCTACCTAGCGCCTGAGCAGTTCTTC
>TRBJ2-1|few|TRBV9|15|TRBD2
CASSVGVAGVNEQFF
TGTGCCAGCAGCGTAGGGGTAGCGGGAGTCAATGAGCAGTTCTTC
>TRBJ2-5|NA|TRBV28|15|TRBD1
CARSWGDRSEETQYF
TGTGCCAGATCTTGGGGGGACAGGAGCGAAGAGACCCAGTACTTC
>TRBJ2-1|many|TRBV5-1|14|TRBD2
CASSFAGDRNEQFF
TGCGCCAGCAGCTTTGCGGGAGACCGCAATGAGCAGTTCTTC
>TRBJ2-4|few|TRBV12-3/TRBV12-4|17|TRBD2
CASSSGTSGEAKNIQYF
TGTGCCAGCAGTTCAGGGACTAGCGGGGAAGCCAAAAACATTCAGTACTTC
>TRBJ1-5|many|TRBV20-1|13|NA
CSAYVEGNQPQHF
TGCAGTGCGTACGTGGAGGGGAATCAGCCCCAGCATTTT
>TRBJ1-3|few|TRBV20-1|13|NA
CSARQGSGNTIYF
TGCAGTGCTAGACAGGGGTCGGGAAACACCATATATTTT
>TRBJ1-1|NA|TRBV27|13|NA
CASSATENTEAFF
TGTGCCAGCAGTGCGACAGAGAACACTGAAGCTTTCTTT
>TRBJ2-5|NA|TRBV7-2|16|TRBD2
CASSLALAASQETQYF
TGTGCCAGCAGCTTAGCTCTAGCGGCCTCCCAAGAGACCCAGTACTTC
>TRBJ1-5|many|TRBV11-2|18|TRBD1
CASTSGGQGAPSNQPQHF
TGTGCCAGCACCTCGGGAGGACAGGGGGCCCCTAGCAATCAGCCCCAGCATTTT
>TRBJ2-1|NA|TRBV20-1|14|NA
CSAPRQGLESEQFF
TGCAGTGCTCCTCGACAGGGACTAGAATCTGAGCAGTTCTTC
>TRBJ2-1|many|TRBV7-9|16|TRBD2
CASILGGVSSYNEQFF
TGTGCCAGCATCCTTGGGGGGGTTAGCTCCTACAATGAGCAGTTCTTC
>TRBJ2-2|few|TRBV12-3/TRBV12-4|13|NA
CASSPDVSGELFF
TGTGCCAGCAGCCCCGACGTCTCCGGGGAGCTGTTTTTT
>TRBJ2-5|NA|TRBV6-1|15|TRBD2
CASSRGTSGQETQYF
TGTGCCAGCAGCCGCGGGACTAGCGGCCAAGAGACCCAGTACTTC
>TRBJ1-6|NA|TRBV20-1|15|NA
CSARSGPGGNSPLHF
TGCAGTGCTAGAAGTGGGCCAGGCGGAAATTCACCCCTCCACTTT
>TRBJ2-7|few|TRBV6-2/TRBV6-3|16|TRBD2
CASSYLGAGAVYEQYF
TGTGCCAGCAGTTATTTAGGAGCGGGAGCTGTGTACGAGCAGTACTTC
>TRBJ2-1|NA|TRBV5-1|17|TRBD2
CASSTVPGLAGMNEQFF
TGCGCCAGCAGCACTGTCCCGGGACTAGCGGGAATGAATGAGCAGTTCTTC
>TRBJ2-7|NA|TRBV29-1|12|NA
CSVEAQPYEQYF
TGCAGCGTTGAAGCTCAACCCTACGAGCAGTACTTC
>TRBJ2-7|few|TRBV20-1|13|TRBD2
CSARLAGADEQYF
TGCAGTGCTAGACTAGCGGGGGCAGACGAGCAGTACTTC
>TRBJ1-2|many|TRBV7-9|12|NA
CASSRDTYGYTF
TGTGCCAGCAGCCGGGACACCTATGGCTACACCTTC
>TRBJ2-7|few|TRBV6-5|17|TRBD1
CASSYAAGTGRTYEQYF
TGTGCCAGCAGTTACGCAGCTGGGACAGGTCGCACCTACGAGCAGTACTTC
>TRBJ2-3|many|TRBV13|16|NA
CASSSSSSGPTGTQYF
TGTGCCAGCAGCTCGTCCAGTAGCGGTCCCACGGGTACGCAGTATTTT
>TRBJ1-3|many|TRBV6-5|15|NA
CASSSLSGAGNTIYF
TGTGCCAGCAGTTCGCTGAGCGGGGCTGGAAACACCATATATTTT
>TRBJ2-5|many|TRBV24-1|13|NA
CATSDTVEETQYF
TGTGCCACCAGTGATACTGTAGAAGAGACCCAGTACTTC
>TRBJ2-7|NA|TRBV7-6|15|NA
CASSLGSQGTNEQYF
TGTGCCAGCAGCTTAGGCTCGCAGGGCACCAACGAGCAGTACTTC
>TRBJ1-6|many|TRBV20-1|13|NA
CSARRQEVGPLHF
TGCAGTGCTAGGCGGCAGGAGGTGGGGCCCCTCCACTTT
>TRBJ2-3|many|TRBV29-1|17|TRBD2
CSVEGTSGATWGDTQYF
TGCAGCGTTGAAGGGACTAGCGGAGCAACTTGGGGAGATACGCAGTATTTT